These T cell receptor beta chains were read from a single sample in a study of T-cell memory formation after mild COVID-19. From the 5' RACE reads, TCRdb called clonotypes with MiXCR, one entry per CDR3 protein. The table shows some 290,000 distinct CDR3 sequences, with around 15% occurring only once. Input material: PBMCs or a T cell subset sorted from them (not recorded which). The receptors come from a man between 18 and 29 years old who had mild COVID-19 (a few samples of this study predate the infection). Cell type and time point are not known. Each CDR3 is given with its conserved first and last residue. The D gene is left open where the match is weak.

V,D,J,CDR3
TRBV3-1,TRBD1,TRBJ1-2,CASSLRTGIYGYTF
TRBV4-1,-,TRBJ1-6,CASSHTTVNNSPLHF
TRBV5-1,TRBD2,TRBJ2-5,CASSSRLAGVETQYF
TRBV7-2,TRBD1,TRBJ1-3,CASSTGDGNTIYF
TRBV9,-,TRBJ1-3,CASSSQGFAGNTIYF
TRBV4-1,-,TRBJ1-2,CASSQDFGFYGYTF
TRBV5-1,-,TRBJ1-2,CASSANPIRAINYGYTF
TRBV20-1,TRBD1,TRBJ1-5,CSARVDRGIRDQPQHF
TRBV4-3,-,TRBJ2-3,CASSQERAVHPSTDTQYF
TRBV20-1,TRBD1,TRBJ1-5,CSAREWDSPQHF
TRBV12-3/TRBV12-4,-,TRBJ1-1,CASRTGLEAFF
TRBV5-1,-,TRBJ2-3,CASYYGRLRSTDTQYF
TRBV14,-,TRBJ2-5,CASSQGTGTGGETQYF
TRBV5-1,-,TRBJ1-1,CASSLEGEAFF
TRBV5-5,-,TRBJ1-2,CASSLAVANYGYTF
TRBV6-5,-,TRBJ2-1,CASSRSASSYNEQFF
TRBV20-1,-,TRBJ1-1,CSAGGVQGTEAFF
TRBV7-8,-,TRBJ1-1,CASSLSAGTEAFF
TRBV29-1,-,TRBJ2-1,CSVVGMGSGQFF
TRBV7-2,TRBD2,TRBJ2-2,CASSPRASGVTGELFF
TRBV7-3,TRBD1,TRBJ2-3,CASSLGTDTDTQYF
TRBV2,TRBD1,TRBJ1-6,CASRPRTGVDSPLHF
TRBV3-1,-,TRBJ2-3,CASSQDLVGRTQYF
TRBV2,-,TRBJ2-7,CASSDAYEQYF
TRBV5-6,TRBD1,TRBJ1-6,CASSRGTGRNSPLHF
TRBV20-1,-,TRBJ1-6,CSARDITVYNSPLHF
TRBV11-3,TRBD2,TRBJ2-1,CASSLLAGSNEQFF
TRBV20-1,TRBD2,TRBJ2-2,CSARSPSGGSLLNTGELFF